The T cell receptor (beta chain) described here comes from a study of molecular identifiers for immune sequencing clone quantification. The CDR3 loop spans 14 amino acids. After removal of 4 bases from V and 4 bases from J, the junction contained 5 bases not matched to a gene. Germline assignment: CDR1 SGHVS and CDR2 FNYEAQ. TCRdb re-derived calls from the PCR reads in MiXCR, one entry per CDR3 protein. Found here are over 600,000 distinct CDR3 sequences, about 20% of them singletons; the top ten hold 0.85%. Construction of naive CD8 libraries employed 20,000 to 1,000,000 sorted cells together with 10%, 30% or 50% RNA.

The origin of this receptor is a human donor in good health. Some libraries in this study had Jurkat cell RNA spiked in. Sequenced material: naive CD8+ T cells from blood, with Jurkat cell RNA spiked in. Subset meaning: FACS-sorted CD8+CD4-CCR7+CD45RA+ naive T cells. The rearrangement joins TRBV7-6 to TRBJ2-7; 9 bases are shared with TRBD1. The CDR3 region is CASSWGGTGYEQYF. The DNA of the CDR3 is TGTGCCAGCAGCTGGGGGGGGACAGGGTACGAGCAGTACTTC. The variable domain in full, completed from reference TRBV7-6 and TRBJ2-7, reads GAGVSQSPRYKVTKRGQDVALRCDPISGHVSLYWYRQALGQGPEFLTYFNYEAQQDKSGLPNDRFSAERPEGSISTLTIQRTEQRDSAMYRCASSWGGTGYEQYFGPGTRLTVT.